The T cell receptor beta chain under discussion was sequenced for a study of T cells in Graves' hyperthyroidism and ophthalmopathy. RNA transcripts served as the template for amplifying TCR beta CDR3 regions. Researchers ran a first-round RT-PCR on the TCR CDR3 using the HTBI primer set. TCRdb analysed the multiplex PCR reads with MiXCR anew, one entry per CDR3 protein. The sample has more than 550,000 distinct CDR3 sequences; around 16% are singletons. This clonotype has a count of ten or more. The CDR3 is 12 residues long. Trimming cost V 3 bases and J 11 bases; bases outside gene matches: 3. Looked up from germline, CDR1 is SNHLY and CDR2 is FYNNEI.

Sequencing input: blood. This chain links TRBV2 with TRBJ2-1; 8 bases map to TRBD1. This receptor was obtained from a man aged 50 or older with Graves' hyperthyroidism. DNA for the CDR3: TGTGCCAGCAGTGAGACAGGGGCTAAGCAGTTCTTC. Translated, it gives CASSETGAKQFF.